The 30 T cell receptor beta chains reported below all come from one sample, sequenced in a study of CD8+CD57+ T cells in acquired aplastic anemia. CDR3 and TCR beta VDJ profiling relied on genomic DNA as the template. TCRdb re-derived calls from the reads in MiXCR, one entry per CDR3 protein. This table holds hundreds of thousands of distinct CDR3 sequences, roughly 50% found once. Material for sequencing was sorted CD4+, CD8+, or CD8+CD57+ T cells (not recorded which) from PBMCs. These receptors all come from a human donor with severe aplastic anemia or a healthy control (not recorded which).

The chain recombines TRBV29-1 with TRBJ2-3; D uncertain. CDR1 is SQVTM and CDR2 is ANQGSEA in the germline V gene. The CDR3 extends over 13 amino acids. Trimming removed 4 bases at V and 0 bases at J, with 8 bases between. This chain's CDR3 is CSVGWGSTDTQYF. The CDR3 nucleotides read TGCAGCGTTGGGTGGGGAAGCACAGATACGCAGTATTTT.

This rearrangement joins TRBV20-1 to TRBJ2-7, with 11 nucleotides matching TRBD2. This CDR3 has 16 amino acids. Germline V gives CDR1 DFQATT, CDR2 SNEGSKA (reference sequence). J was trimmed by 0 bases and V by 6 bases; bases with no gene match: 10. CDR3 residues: CSADPGLAESSYEQYF. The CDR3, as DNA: TGCAGTGCCGATCCGGGACTAGCGGAAAGCTCCTACGAGCAGTACTTC.

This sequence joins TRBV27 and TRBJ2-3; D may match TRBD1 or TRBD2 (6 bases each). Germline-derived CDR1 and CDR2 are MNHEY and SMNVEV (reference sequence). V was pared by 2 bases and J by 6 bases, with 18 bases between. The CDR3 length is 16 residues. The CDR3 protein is CASSLEGGMPLDTQYF. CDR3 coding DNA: TGTGCCAGCAGTTTAGAGGGGGGAATGCCCCTGGATACGCAGTATTTT.

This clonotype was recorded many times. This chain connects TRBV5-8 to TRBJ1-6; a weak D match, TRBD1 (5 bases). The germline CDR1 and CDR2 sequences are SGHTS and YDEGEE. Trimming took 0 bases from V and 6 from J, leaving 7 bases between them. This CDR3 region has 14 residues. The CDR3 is CASSLGQINSPLHF. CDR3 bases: TGTGCCAGCAGCTTGGGACAGATTAATTCACCCCTCCACTTT.

The CDR3 region has the DNA TGTGCCACCAGTGCCCCTTCGGGGGATGTGACAGATACGCAGTATTTT. It translates to CATSAPSGDVTDTQYF. The chain joins TRBV24-1 to TRBJ2-3; D possibly corresponds to TRBD2 (6 bases). V was pared by 5 bases and J by 3 bases, with 17 bases between. CDR3 length: 16 residues. Germline V gene sequence: CDR1 KGHDR, CDR2 SFDVKD.

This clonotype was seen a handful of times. CDR3 amino acids: CASSLRDGGYSPLHF. The CDR3 DNA reads as TGTGCCAGCAGCTTAAGGGACGGAGGATATTCACCCCTCCACTTT. The V gene is TRBV7-3, the J gene TRBJ1-6; D may be TRBD1 (5 bases). Trimming took off 1 base at V and 8 bases at J, with 12 bases between the two ends. CDR1 is SGHTA, CDR2 FQGTGA, per germline. The CDR3 consists of 15 residues.

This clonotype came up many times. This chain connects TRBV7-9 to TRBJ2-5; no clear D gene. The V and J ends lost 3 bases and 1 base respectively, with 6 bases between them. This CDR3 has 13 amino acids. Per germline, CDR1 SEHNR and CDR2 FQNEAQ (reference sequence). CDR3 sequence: CASSFNGQETQYF. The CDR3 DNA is TGTGCCAGCAGCTTTAACGGCCAAGAGACCCAGTACTTC.

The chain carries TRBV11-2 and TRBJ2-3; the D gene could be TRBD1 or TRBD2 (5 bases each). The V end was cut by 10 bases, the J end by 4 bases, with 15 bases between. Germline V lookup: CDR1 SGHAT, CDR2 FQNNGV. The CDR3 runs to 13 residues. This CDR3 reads CAITRRGADTQYF. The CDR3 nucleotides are TGTGCCATTACGCGTCGAGGGGCAGATACGCAGTATTTT.

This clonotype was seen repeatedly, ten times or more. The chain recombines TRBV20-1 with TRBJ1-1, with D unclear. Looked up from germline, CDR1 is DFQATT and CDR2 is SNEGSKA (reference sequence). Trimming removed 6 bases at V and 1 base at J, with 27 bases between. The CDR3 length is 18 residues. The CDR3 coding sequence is TGCAGTGCCGGAGGTTTGGGTCGGGTCCCTAATCCGAACACTGAAGCTTTCTTT. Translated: CSAGGLGRVPNPNTEAFF.

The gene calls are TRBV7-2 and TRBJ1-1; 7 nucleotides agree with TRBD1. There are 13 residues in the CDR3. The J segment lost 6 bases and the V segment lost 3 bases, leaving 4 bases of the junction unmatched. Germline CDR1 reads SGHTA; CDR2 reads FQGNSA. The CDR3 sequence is CASSLTGKAEAFF. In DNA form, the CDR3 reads TGTGCCAGCAGCTTGACAGGGAAGGCTGAAGCTTTCTTT.

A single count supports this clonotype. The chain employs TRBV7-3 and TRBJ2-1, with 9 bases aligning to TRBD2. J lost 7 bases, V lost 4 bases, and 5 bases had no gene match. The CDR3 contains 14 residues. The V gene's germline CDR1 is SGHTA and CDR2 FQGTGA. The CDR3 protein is CASSWIAGENEQFF. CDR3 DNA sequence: TGTGCCAGCAGCTGGATAGCGGGGGAGAATGAGCAGTTCTTC.

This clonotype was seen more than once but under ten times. The CDR3 DNA is TGTGCCTGGAGTCACAGAACGAGGGGAGATACGCAGTATTTT. Residues: CAWSHRTRGDTQYF. V usage is TRBV30 and J usage is TRBJ2-3; tentatively, D is TRBD1 or TRBD2 (5 bases each). There are 14 residues in the CDR3. V was clipped by 2 bases and J by 5 bases, with 14 bases between them. Germline values: CDR1 GTSNPN, CDR2 SVGIG (reference sequence).

CDR3 residues: CSARDLEKLFF. CDR3 in DNA: TGCAGTGCTAGAGATTTGGAAAAACTGTTTTTT. V and J are TRBV20-1 and TRBJ1-4; no firm D call. Trimming shortened V by 0 bases and J by 8 bases, and 4 bases separated the two germline ends. Germline V gene lookup returns CDR1 DFQATT and CDR2 SNEGSKA (reference sequence). The CDR3 contains 11 residues.

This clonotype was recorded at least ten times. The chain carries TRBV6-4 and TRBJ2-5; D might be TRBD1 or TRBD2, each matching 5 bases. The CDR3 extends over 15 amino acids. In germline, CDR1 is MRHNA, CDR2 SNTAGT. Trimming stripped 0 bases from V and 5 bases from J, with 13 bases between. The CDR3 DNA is TGTGCCAGCAGTGACTCACCCGGGGCGCAGGAGACCCAGTACTTC. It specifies CASSDSPGAQETQYF.

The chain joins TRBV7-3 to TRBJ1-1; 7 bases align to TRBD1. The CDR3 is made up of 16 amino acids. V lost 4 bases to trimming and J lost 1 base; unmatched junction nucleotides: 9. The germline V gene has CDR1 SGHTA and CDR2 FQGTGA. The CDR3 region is CASSSQLDRKNTEAFF. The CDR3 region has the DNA TGTGCCAGCAGCTCCCAACTGGACAGGAAGAACACTGAAGCTTTCTTT.

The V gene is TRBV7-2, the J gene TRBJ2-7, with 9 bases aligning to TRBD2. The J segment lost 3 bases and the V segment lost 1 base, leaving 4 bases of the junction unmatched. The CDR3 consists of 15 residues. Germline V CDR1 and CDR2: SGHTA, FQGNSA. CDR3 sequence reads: CASSLVGGRVYEQYF. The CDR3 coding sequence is TGTGCCAGCAGCTTAGTTGGCGGGAGGGTCTACGAGCAGTACTTC.

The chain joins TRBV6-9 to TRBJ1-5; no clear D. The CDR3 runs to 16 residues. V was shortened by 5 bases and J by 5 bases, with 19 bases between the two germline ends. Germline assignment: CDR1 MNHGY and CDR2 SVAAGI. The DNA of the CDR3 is TGTGCCAGCAGTGAAGGTCTCTCGTTACCGCATCAGCCCCAGCATTTT. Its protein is CASSEGLSLPHQPQHF.

DNA for the CDR3: TGTGCCAGCAGTCCGGCGACTAGTTACCCCGAGCAGTACTTC. Encoded protein: CASSPATSYPEQYF. The V gene is TRBV7-9, the J gene TRBJ2-7; a possible D gene is TRBD2 (6 bases). V was pared by 6 bases and J by 6 bases, with 18 bases between. Germline CDR1 reads SEHNR; CDR2 reads FQNEAQ (reference sequence). This CDR3 has 14 amino acids. Complete variable domain (other parts from reference TRBV7-9 and TRBJ2-7): DTGVSQNPRHKITKRGQNVTFRCDPISEHNRLYWYRQTLGQGPEFLTYFQNEAQLEKSRLLSDRFSAERPKGSFSTLEIQRTEQGDSAMYLCASSPATSYPEQYFGPGTRLTVT.

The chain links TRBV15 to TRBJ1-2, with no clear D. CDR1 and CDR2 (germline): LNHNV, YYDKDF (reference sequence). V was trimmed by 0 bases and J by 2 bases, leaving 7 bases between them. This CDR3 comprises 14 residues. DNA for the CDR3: TGTGCCACCAGCAGAGATCCCGGAAACTATGGCTACACCTTC. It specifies CATSRDPGNYGYTF.

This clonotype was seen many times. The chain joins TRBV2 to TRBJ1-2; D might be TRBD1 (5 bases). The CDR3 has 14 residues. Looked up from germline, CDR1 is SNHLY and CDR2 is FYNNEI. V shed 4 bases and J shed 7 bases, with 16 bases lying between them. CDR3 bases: TGTGCCAGCAGTGGGTACAGGAAGGGGCTTGGCTACACCTTC. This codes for CASSGYRKGLGYTF.

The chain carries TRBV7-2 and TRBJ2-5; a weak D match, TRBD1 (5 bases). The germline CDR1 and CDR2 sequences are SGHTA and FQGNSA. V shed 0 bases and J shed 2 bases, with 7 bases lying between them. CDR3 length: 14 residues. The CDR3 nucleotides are TGTGCCAGCAGCTTAGCAGGGGTACAAGAGACCCAGTACTTC. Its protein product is CASSLAGVQETQYF.

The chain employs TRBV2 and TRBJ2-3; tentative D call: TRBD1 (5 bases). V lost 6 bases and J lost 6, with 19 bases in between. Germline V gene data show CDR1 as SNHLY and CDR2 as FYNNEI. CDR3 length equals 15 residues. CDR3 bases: TGTGCCAGCAGCGTCAGACAGCCCGGTGCGGATACGCAGTATTTT. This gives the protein CASSVRQPGADTQYF.

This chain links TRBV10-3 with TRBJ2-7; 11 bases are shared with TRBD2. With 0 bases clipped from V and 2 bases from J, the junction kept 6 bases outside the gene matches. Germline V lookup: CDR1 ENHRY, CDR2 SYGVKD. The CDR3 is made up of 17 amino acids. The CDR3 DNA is TGTGCCATCAGTGAGTCCCTAGCGGGAGGCCACGCCTACGAGCAGTACTTC. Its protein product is CAISESLAGGHAYEQYF.

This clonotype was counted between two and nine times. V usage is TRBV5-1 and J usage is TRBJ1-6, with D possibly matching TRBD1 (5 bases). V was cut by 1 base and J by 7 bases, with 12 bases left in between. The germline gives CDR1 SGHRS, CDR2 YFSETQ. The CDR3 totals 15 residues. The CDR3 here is CASSLMASGNSPLHF. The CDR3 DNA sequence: TGCGCCAGCAGCTTGATGGCATCAGGGAATTCACCCCTCCACTTT.

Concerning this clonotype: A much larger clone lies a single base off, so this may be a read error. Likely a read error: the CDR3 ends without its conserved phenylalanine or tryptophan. In DNA form, the CDR3 reads TGCGCCAGCAGCCAAGATACTGGAAACACCATATATTCT. Translated, it gives CASSQDTGNTIYS. The V gene is TRBV4-3, the J gene TRBJ1-3; D uncertain. This CDR3 spans 13 amino acids. Looked up from germline, CDR1 is LGHNA and CDR2 is YSLEER. V was clipped by 0 bases and J by 2 bases, with 2 bases between them.

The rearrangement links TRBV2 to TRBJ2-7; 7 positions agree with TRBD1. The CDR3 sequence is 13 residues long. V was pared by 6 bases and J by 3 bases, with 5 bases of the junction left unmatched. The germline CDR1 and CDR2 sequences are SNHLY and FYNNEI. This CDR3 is CASSGTDDYEQYF. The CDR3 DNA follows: TGTGCCAGCAGCGGGACAGACGACTACGAGCAGTACTTC.

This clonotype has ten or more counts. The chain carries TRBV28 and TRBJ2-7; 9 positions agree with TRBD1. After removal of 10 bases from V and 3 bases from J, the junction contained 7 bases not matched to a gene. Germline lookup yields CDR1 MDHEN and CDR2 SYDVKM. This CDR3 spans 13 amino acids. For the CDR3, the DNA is TGTGCCACCCAAGACAGGGGGTACTACGAGCAGTACTTC. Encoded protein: CATQDRGYYEQYF.

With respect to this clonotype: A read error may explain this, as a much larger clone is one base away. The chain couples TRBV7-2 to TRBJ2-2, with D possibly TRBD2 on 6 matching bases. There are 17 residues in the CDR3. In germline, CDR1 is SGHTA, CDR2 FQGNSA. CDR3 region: CASSQKLGGEDTGELFF. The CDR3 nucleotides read TGCGCCAGCAGCCAAAAACTAGGAGGGGAGGACACCGGGGAGCTGTTTTTT.

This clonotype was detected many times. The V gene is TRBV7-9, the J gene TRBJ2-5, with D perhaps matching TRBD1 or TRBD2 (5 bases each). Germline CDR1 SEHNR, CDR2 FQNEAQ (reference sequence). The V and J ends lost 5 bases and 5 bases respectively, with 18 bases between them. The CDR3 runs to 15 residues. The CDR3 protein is CASSGGAAPGETQYF. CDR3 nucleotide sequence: TGTGCCAGCAGCGGGGGAGCGGCGCCGGGGGAGACCCAGTACTTC.

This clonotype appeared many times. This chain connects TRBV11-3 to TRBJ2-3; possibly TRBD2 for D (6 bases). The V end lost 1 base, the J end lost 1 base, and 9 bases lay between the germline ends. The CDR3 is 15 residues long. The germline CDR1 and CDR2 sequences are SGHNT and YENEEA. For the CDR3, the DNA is TGTGCCAGCAGCTTAGGTCGGAGGGGCACAGATACGCAGTATTTT. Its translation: CASSLGRRGTDTQYF. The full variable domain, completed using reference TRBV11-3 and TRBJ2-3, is EAGVVQSPRYKIIEKKQPVAFWCNPISGHNTLYWYLQNLGQGPELLIRYENEEAVDDSQLPKDRFSAERLKGVDSTLKIQPAELGDSAVYLCASSLGRRGTDTQYFGPGTRLTVL.